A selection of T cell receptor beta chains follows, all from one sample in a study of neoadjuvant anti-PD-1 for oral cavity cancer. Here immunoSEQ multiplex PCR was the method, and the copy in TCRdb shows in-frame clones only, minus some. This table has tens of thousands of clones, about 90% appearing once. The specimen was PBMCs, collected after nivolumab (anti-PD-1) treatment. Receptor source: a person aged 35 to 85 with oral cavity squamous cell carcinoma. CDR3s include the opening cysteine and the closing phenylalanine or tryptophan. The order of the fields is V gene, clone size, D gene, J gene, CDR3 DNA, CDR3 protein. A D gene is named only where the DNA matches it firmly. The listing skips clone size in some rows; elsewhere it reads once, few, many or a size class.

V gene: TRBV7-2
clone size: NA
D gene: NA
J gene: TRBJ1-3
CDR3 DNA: TGTGCCAGCAGCCCGGACGCGTCCTCTGGAAACACCATATATTTT
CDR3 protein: CASSPDASSGNTIYF

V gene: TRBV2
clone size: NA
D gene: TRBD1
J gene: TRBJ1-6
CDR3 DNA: TGTGCCAGCGGGACAGTAAATTCACCCCTCCACTTT
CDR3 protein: CASGTVNSPLHF

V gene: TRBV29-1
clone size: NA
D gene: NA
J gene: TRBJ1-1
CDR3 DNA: TGCAGCGTTGAGTCCGTTTTAATCAGCACTGAAGCTTTCTTT
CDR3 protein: CSVESVLISTEAFF

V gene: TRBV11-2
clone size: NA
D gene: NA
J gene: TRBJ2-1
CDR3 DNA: TGTGCCAGCAGCTCCCGGAGTGCCGGCAATGAGCAGTTCTTC
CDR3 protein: CASSSRSAGNEQFF

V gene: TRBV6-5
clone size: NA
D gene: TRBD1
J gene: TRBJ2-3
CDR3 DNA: TGTGCCAGCAGCCCCCGACAGGGGGGGGTTTATACGCAGTATTTT
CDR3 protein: CASSPRQGGVYTQYF

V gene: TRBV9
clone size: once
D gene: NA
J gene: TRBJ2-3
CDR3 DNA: TGTGCCAGCGGGCGGGCGGACAGCACAGATACGCAGTATTTT
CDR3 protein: CASGRADSTDTQYF

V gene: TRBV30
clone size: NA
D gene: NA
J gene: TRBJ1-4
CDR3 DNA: TGTGCCAAGGTACAAAGAGGTAGTAAAGAAAAACTGTTTTTT
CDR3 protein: CAKVQRGSKEKLFF

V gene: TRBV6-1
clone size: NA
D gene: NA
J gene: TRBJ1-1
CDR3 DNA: TGTGCCAGCATTCCAAAGTGGACAGCCCTTGAAGCTTTCTTT
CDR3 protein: CASIPKWTALEAFF

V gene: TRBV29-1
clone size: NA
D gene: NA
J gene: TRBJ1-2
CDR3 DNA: TGCAGCGTTGGGTCTTGGGGGTATGGCTACACCTTC
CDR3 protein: CSVGSWGYGYTF

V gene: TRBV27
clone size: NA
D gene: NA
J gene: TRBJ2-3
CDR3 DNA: TGTGCCAGCACCTCCACAGATACGCAGTATTTT
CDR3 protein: CASTSTDTQYF

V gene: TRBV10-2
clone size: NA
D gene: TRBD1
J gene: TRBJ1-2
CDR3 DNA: TGCGCCAGCAACCCGGGACAGGGGGCGAGGGGCTACACCTTC
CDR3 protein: CASNPGQGARGYTF

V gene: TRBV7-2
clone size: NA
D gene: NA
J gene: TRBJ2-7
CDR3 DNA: TGTGCCAGCAGCTTAGGGCGGTTTGGGGCCGCCTCCTACGAGCAGTACTTC
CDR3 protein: CASSLGRFGAASYEQYF

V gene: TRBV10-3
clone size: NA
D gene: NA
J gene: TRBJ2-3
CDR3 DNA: TGTGCCATCAGTGAGCAGACAGGGAGGGGTGCAGATACGCAGTATTTT
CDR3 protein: CAISEQTGRGADTQYF

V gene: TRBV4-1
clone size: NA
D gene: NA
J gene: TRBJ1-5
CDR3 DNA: TGCGCCAGCAGCCAAGGGAACACCTTACGGCATCAGCCCCAGCATTTT
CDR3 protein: CASSQGNTLRHQPQHF

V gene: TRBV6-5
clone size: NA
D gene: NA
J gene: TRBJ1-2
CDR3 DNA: TGTGCCAGCAGTCAGAGAGGGTATGGCTACACCTTC
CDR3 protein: CASSQRGYGYTF

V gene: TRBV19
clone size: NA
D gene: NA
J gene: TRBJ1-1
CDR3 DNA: TGTGCCAGTAGTATTAATCGGGGGACCCACTTGAACACTGAAGCTTTCTTT
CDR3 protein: CASSINRGTHLNTEAFF

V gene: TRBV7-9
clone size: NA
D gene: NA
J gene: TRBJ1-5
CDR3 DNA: TGTGCCAGCAGCGACGGAGCTCTTCTAAATCAGCCCCAGCATTTT
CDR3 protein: CASSDGALLNQPQHF

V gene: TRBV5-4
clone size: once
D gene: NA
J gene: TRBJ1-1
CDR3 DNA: TGTGCCAGCAGCTTAAGTTTGGACACTGAAGCTTTCTTT
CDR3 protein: CASSLSLDTEAFF

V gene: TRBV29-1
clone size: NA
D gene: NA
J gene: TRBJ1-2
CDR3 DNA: TGCAGCGTTACGCCCCTACGTATGTCGATGGACTATGGCTACACCTTC
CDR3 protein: CSVTPLRMSMDYGYTF

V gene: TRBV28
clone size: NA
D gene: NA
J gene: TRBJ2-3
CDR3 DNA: TGTGCCAGCAGCCCGAGGGGGAGGCAAACAGATACGCAGTATTTT
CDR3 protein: CASSPRGRQTDTQYF

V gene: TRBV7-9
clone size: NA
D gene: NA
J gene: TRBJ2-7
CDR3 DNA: TGTGCCAGCAGCTTAGCCGGGACCCCCTACGAGCAGTACTTC
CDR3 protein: CASSLAGTPYEQYF

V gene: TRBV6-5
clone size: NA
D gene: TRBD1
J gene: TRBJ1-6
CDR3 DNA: TGTGCCAGCAGGCGGACAGGGGTGGGATCACCCCTCCACTTT
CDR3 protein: CASRRTGVGSPLHF

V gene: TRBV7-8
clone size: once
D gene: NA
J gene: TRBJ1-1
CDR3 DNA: TGTGCCAGCAGCTTAGGTATGGGGAGAACTGAAGCTTTCTTT
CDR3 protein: CASSLGMGRTEAFF

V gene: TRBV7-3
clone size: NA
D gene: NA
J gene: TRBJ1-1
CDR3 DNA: TGTGCCAGCAGCTTAAACGGACAGCTCATGAACACTGAAGCTTTCTTT
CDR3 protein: CASSLNGQLMNTEAFF

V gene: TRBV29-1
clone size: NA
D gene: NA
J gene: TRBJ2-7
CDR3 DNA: TGCAGCGCCGTGAGCGGCATCTACGAGCAGTACTTC
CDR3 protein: CSAVSGIYEQYF

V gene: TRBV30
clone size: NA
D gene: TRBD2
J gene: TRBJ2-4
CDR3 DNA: TGTGCCGGGGAGGGTCTGGCCAAAAACATTCAGTACTTC
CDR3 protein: CAGEGLAKNIQYF

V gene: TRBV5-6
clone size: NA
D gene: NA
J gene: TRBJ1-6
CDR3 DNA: TGTGCCAGCAGGGACAGTTTCAATAATTCACCCCTCCACTTT
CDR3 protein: CASRDSFNNSPLHF

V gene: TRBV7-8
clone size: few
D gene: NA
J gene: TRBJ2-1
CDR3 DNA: TGTGCCAGCAGCCAAGGGTCAAGTGATGAGCAGTTCTTC
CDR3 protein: CASSQGSSDEQFF

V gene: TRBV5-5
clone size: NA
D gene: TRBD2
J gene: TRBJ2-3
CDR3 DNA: TGTGCCAGCAGCTTGAGTGGACTAGCAGCCGATACGCAGTATTTT
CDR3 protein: CASSLSGLAADTQYF

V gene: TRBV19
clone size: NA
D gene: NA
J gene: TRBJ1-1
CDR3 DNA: TGTGCCAGTAGTATATTGATGAACACTGAAGCTTTCTTT
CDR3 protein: CASSILMNTEAFF

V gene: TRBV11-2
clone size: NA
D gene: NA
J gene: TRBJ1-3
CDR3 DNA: TGTGCCAGCAGCCGCCTTGGTGAGGACACCATATATTTT
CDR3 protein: CASSRLGEDTIYF

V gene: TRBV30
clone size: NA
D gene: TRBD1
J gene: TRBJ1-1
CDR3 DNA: TGTGCCTGGAGCACAGGGGATATCGTAACTGAAGCTTTCTTT
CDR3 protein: CAWSTGDIVTEAFF

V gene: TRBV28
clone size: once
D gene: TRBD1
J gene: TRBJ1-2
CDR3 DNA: TGTGCCAGCAGTTTTGACAGGGGTGTCTATGGCTACACCTTC
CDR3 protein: CASSFDRGVYGYTF

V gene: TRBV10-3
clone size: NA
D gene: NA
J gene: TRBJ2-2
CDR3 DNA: TGTGCCATCAGTCCTACTAGGTTCGCTTTCACCGGGGAGCTGTTTTTT
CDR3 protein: CAISPTRFAFTGELFF

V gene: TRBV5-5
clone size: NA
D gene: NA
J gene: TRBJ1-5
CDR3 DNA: TGTGCCAGCAGCTGGGGGGCCGGGAATCAGCCCCAGCATTTT
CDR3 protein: CASSWGAGNQPQHF

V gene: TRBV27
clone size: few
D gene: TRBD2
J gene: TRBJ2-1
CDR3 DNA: TGTGCCAGCAGTATATGGGGGGAGGGGTACAATGAGCAGTTCTTC
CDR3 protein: CASSIWGEGYNEQFF

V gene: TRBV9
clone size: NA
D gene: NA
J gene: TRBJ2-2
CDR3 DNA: TGTGCCAGCAGCGTCTCGTGGCAGGGGTTCTCCGGGGAGCTGTTTTTT
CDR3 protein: CASSVSWQGFSGELFF

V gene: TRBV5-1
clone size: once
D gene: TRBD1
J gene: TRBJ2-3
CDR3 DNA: TGCGCCAGCAGCTTCGGGACAGGGTTGGATACGCAGTATTTT
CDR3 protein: CASSFGTGLDTQYF

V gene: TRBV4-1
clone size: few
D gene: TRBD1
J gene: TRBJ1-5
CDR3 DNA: TGCGCCAGCAGCCAAGGAAGACAGGGGTCGCGTAATCAGCCCCAGCATTTT
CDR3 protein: CASSQGRQGSRNQPQHF

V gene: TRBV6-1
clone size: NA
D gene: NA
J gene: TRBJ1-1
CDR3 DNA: TGTGCCAGCAGTCAAATTGACAGGAACACTGAAGCTTTCTTT
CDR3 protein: CASSQIDRNTEAFF

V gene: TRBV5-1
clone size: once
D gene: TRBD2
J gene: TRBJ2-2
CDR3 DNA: TGCGCCAGCAGCAGGCCGGGACTAGCGGATTTAAACACCGGGGAGCTGTTTTTT
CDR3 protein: CASSRPGLADLNTGELFF

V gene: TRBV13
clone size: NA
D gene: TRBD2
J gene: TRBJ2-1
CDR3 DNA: TGTGCCAGCAGCCCCAGACTAGCTTCCAATGAGCAGTTCTTC
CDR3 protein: CASSPRLASNEQFF

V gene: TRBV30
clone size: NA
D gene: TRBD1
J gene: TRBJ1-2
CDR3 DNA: TGTGCCTGGAGTACGGGACAGGGAATCAAATCCGGCTATGGCTACACCTTC
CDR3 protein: CAWSTGQGIKSGYGYTF

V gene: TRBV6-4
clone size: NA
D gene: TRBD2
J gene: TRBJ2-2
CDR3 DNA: TGTGCCAGCAGTGAGCGGGGGACCACCGGGGAGCTGTTTTTT
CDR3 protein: CASSERGTTGELFF

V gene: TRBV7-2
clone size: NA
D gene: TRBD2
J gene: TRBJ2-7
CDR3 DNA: TGTGCTTCCTGGGGGACTAGCGGGGGGTCTCCCTACGAGCAGTACTTC
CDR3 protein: CASWGTSGGSPYEQYF

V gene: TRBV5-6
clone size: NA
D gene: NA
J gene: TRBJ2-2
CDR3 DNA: TGTGCCAGCAGCTCCTTTACAGGGTTGGTTGACGGGGAGCTGTTTTTT
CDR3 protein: CASSSFTGLVDGELFF

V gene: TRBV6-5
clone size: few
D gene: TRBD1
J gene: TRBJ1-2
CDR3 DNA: TGTGCCAGCAGTTACTCGGGACAGGGTGTTCATGGCTACACCTTC
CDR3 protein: CASSYSGQGVHGYTF

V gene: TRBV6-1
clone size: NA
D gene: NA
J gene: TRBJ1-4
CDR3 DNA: TGTGCCAGCAGTGGACCGACGGAAACTAATGAAAAACTGTTTTTT
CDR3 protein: CASSGPTETNEKLFF

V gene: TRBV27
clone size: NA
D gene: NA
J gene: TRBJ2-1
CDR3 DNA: TGTGCCAGCAGCATAACACTTCATGAGCAGTTCTTC
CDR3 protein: CASSITLHEQFF

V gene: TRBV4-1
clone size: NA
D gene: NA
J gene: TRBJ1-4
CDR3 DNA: TGCGCCAGCAGCCAAGATCGGGCGTCAACTAATGAAAAACTGTTTTTT
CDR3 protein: CASSQDRASTNEKLFF

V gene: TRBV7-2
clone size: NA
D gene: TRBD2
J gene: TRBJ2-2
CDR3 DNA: TGTGCCAGCAGCCCCCGCCCTAGCGGGGGTACCGGGGAGCTGTTTTTT
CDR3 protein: CASSPRPSGGTGELFF

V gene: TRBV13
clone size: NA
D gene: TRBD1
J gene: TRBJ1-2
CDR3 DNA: TGTGCCAGCAGTAGAACAGGGGGACCCAGCTATGGCTACACCTTC
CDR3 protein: CASSRTGGPSYGYTF

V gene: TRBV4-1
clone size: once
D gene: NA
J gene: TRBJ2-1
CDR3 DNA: TGCGCCAGCAGCCAGCTCGGATCCAGCATTGGCGAGCAGTTCTTC
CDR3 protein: CASSQLGSSIGEQFF

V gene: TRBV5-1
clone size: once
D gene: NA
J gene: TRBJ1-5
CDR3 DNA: TGCGCCAGCAGCTTGGACGGGGCCCCCAATCAGCCCCAGCATTTT
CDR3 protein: CASSLDGAPNQPQHF

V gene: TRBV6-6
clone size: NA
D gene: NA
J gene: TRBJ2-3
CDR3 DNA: TGTGCCAGCAGTTACGTAGTGGGAGGCGGCGATACGCAGTATTTT
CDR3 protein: CASSYVVGGGDTQYF

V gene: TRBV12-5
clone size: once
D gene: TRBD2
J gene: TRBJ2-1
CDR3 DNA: TGTGCTAGTGGTTTAGGGAGCGGGGCCTACAATGAGCAGTTCTTC
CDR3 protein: CASGLGSGAYNEQFF

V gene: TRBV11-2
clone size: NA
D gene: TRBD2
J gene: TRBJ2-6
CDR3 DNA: TGTGCCAGCAGGAAACTTCGGGGGGCTGGGGCCAACGTCCTGACTTTC
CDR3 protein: CASRKLRGAGANVLTF

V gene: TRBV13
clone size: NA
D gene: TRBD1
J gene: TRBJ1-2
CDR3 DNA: TGTGCCAGCAGCTTGGGGACAGGGAGGTTACACACCTTC
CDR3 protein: CASSLGTGRLHTF

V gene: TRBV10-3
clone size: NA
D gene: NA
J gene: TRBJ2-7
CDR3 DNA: TGTGCCATCAGAGAGAGCGACAGCTACGAGCAGTACTTC
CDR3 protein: CAIRESDSYEQYF

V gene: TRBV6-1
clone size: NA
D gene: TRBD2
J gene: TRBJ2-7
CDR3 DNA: TGTGCCAGCACGGACCTAGCGGGTCCCTACGAGCAGTACTTC
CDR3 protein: CASTDLAGPYEQYF